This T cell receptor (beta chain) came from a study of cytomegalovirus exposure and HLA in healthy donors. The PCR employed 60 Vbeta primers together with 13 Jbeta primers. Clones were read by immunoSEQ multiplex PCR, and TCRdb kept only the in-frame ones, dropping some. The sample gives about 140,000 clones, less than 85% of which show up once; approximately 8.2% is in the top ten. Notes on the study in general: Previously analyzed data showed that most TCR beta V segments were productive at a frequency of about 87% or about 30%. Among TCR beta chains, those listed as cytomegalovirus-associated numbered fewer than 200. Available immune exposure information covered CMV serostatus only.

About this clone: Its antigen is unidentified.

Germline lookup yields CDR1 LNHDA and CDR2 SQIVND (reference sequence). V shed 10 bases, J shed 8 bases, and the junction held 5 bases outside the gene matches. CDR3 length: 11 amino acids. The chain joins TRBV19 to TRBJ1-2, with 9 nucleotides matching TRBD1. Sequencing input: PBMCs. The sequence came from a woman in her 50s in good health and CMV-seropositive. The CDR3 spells CATWTGVGYTF. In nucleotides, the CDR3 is TGTGCCACCTGGACAGGGGTCGGCTACACCTTC.